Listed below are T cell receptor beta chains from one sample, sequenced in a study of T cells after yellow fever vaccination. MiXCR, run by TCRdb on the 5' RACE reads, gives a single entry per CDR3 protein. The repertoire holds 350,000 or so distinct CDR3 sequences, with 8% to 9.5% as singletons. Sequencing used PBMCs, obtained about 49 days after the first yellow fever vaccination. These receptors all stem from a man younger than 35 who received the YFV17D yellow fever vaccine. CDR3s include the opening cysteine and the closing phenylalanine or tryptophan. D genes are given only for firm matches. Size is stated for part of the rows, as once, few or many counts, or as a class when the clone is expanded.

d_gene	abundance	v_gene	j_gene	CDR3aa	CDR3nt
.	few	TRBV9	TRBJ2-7	CASSVGQVGFYEQYF	TGTGCCAGCAGCGTAGGGCAGGTGGGCTTCTACGAGCAGTACTTC
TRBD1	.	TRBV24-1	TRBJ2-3	CATSALFGGDRGTDTQYF	TGTGCCACCAGTGCCCTTTTCGGGGGGGACAGGGGAACAGATACGCAGTATTTT
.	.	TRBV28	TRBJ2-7	CASSTQGLPQVFQPYVGEQYF	TGTGCCAGCAGTACCCAGGGGCTACCCCAGGTCTTCCAACCTTACGTCGGCGAGCAGTACTTC
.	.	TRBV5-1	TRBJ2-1	CASSKLSGEGGNNEQFF	TGCGCCAGCAGCAAGTTGTCAGGGGAAGGAGGGAACAATGAGCAGTTCTTC
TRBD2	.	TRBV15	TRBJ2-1	CSTSRDESGGANEQFF	TGTTCCACCAGCAGAGATGAGAGCGGGGGGGCAAATGAGCAGTTCTTC
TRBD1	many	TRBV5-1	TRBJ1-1	CASSHQGGDTEAFF	TGCGCCAGCAGTCATCAGGGGGGGGACACTGAAGCTTTCTTT
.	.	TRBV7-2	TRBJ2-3	CASSSPNTDTKYF	TGTGCCAGCAGCTCCCCAAACACAGATACGAAGTATTTT
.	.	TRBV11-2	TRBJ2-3	CASRRGTTDTQYF	TGTGCCAGCAGGAGGGGCACCACAGATACGCAGTATTTT
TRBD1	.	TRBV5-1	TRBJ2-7	CASSPGTGPNEQYF	TGCGCCAGCAGCCCCGGGACAGGGCCCAACGAGCAGTACTTC
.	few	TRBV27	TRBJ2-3	CASSQSPAGRADTQYF	TGTGCCAGCAGTCAATCCCCCGCGGGGCGGGCAGATACGCAGTATTTT
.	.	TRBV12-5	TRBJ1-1	CASGLIVGGGPGHSAEAFF	TGTGCTAGTGGTTTGATTGTGGGGGGGGGACCGGGACATTCGGCTGAAGCTTTCTTT
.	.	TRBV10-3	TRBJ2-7	CAISERGSYEQYF	TGTGCCATCAGTGAGCGGGGTAGCTACGAGCAGTACTTC
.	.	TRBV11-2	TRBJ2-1	CASSLVRGKFNEQFF	TGTGCCAGCAGCTTAGTTCGGGGAAAGTTCAATGAGCAGTTCTTC
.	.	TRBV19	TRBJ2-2	CASSGTPGQKNTGELFF	TGTGCCAGTAGTGGGACTCCGGGACAGAAAAACACCGGGGAGCTGTTTTTT
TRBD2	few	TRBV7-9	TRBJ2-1	CASSPWTSYNEQFF	TGTGCCAGCAGCCCGTGGACTAGCTACAATGAGCAGTTCTTC
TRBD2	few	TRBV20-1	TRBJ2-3	CELAGPAGTQYF	TGCGAACTAGCGGGGCCCGCGGGTACGCAGTATTTT
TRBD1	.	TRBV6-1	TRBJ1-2	CASTYTGQGIYGYTF	TGTGCCAGCACCTATACGGGACAGGGCATTTATGGCTACACCTTC
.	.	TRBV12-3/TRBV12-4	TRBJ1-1	CASKRNLDTEAFF	TGTGCCAGCAAGAGGAATTTGGACACTGAAGCTTTCTTT
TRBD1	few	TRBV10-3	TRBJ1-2	CAITETGLYNYGYTF	TGTGCCATCACCGAGACAGGGCTCTATAACTATGGCTACACCTTC
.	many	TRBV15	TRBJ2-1	CATSRDRGGGENNEQFF	TGTGCCACCAGCAGAGATCGGGGAGGCGGGGAGAATAATGAGCAGTTCTTC
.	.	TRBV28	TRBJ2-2	CASSLSLVNPELFF	TGTGCCAGCAGTTTAAGCCTGGTGAACCCGGAGCTGTTTTTT
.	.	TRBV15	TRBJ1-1	CATSRESNTEAFF	TGTGCCACCAGCAGAGAATCCAACACTGAAGCTTTCTTT
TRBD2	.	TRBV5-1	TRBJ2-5	CASSLFGQRDTQYF	TGCGCCAGCAGCTTGTTCGGTCAGCGGGATACCCAGTACTTC
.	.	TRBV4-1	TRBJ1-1	CASSQEPGTEAFF	TGCGCCAGCAGCCAAGAGCCGGGCACTGAAGCTTTCTTT
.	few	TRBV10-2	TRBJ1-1	CASSDLEGTEAFF	TGCGCCAGCAGTGACCTCGAGGGAACTGAAGCTTTCTTT
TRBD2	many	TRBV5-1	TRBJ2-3	CASRSRLAGDPDTDTQYF	TGCGCCAGCAGGAGCCGACTAGCGGGGGACCCCGACACAGATACGCAGTATTTT
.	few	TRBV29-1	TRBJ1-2	CSATENYGYTF	TGCAGCGCGACAGAGAACTATGGCTACACCTTC
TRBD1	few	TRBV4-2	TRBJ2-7	CASSQGGQGGPYEQYF	TGTGCCAGCAGCCAGGGGGGACAGGGAGGCCCCTACGAGCAGTACTTC
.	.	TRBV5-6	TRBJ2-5	CASANQDLRETQYF	TGTGCCAGCGCTAACCAGGACCTAAGAGAGACCCAGTACTTC
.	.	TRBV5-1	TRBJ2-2	CASSLRGYQNTGELFF	TGCGCCAGCAGCTTGAGAGGATATCAGAACACCGGGGAGCTGTTTTTT
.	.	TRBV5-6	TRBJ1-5	CASSLVGQGNNQPQHF	TGTGCCAGCAGCTTGGTGGGTCAGGGAAACAATCAGCCCCAGCATTTT
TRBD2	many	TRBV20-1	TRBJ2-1	CSEPSGTYNEQFF	TGCAGCGAACCTAGCGGAACCTACAATGAGCAGTTCTTC
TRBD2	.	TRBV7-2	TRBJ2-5	CASSLELAGSTQYF	TGTGCCAGCAGCTTAGAACTAGCGGGGTCGACCCAGTACTTC
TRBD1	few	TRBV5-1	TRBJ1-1	CASSPLTGVNTEAFF	TGCGCCAGCAGCCCTCTTACAGGGGTCAACACTGAAGCTTTCTTT
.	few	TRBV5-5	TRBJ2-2	CASSFEPGTAGELFF	TGTGCCAGCAGCTTTGAGCCGGGGACGGCCGGGGAGCTGTTTTTT
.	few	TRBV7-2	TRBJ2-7	CASSPQSGTYEQYF	TGTGCCAGCAGCCCCCAGAGCGGAACCTACGAGCAGTACTTC
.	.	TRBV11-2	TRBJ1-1	CASSLGQSTEAFF	TGTGCCAGCAGCTTAGGACAGTCCACTGAAGCTTTCTTT
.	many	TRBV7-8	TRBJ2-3	CASSSGRNRARTQYF	TGTGCCAGCAGCTCAGGTCGAAATAGAGCCCGTACGCAGTATTTT
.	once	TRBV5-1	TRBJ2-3	CASSLADSGLSTDTQYF	TGCGCCAGCAGCTTGGCCGACAGCGGGCTGTCGACAGATACGCAGTATTTT
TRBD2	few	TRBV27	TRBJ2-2	CASSFLAGVPGELFF	TGTGCCAGCAGTTTTTTAGCGGGAGTTCCCGGGGAGCTGTTTTTT
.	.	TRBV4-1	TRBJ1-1	CASSHSSGLGSTEAFF	TGCGCCAGCAGCCATTCGTCGGGGCTGGGTAGCACTGAAGCTTTCTTT
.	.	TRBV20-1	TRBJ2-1	CSAPASGGADNEQFF	TGCAGTGCTCCCGCGAGTGGGGGGGCTGACAATGAGCAGTTCTTC
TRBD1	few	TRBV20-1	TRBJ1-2	CSAGQGAANYGYTF	TGCAGTGCTGGGCAGGGGGCGGCTAACTATGGCTACACCTTC
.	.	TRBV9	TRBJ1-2	CASSLRRDGNYGYTF	TGTGCCAGCAGCCTCAGAAGGGACGGCAACTATGGCTACACCTTC
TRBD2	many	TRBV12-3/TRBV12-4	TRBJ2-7	CASRFSGSSYEQYF	TGTGCCAGCAGGTTTAGCGGGAGCTCCTACGAGCAGTACTTC
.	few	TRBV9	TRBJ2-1	CASSSRGARPNEQFF	TGTGCCAGCAGCTCCAGGGGGGCCAGACCGAATGAGCAGTTCTTC
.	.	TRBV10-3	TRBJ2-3	CAISTGSFDTQYF	TGTGCCATCAGCACGGGGAGCTTTGATACGCAGTATTTT